The 25 T cell receptor beta chains below were found in one sample sequenced in a study of PD-1 blockade in classical Hodgkin lymphoma. Autologous stem cell transplantation was followed by relapse in every patient, and brentuximab vedotin exposure varied. The data were produced by immunoSEQ multiplex PCR, yet TCRdb's version contains in-frame clones alone and is incomplete. Altogether 25,000 to 30,000 clones are present, 78% being singletons, with the ten largest covering roughly a third. The sequences come from peripheral blood mononuclear cells (PBMCs), collected before the second cycle of nivolumab. The receptors here all came from a human donor with classical Hodgkin lymphoma.

This clone was detected a few times. The chain employs TRBV29-1 and TRBJ2-3; TRBD1 matches at 9 bases. CDR1 and CDR2 (germline): SQVTM, ANQGSEA. The CDR3 is 13 amino acids. With 3 bases clipped from V and 9 bases from J, the junction kept 7 bases outside the gene matches. The CDR3 sequence is CSVEDRGSRTQYF. The CDR3 DNA follows: TGCAGCGTTGAGGACAGGGGTTCAAGGACGCAGTATTTT.

This chain connects TRBV5-4 to TRBJ2-1; the D gene is possibly TRBD1 (5 bases). Germline CDR1 and CDR2: SGHNT and YYREEE (reference sequence). This CDR3 spans 14 amino acids. Trimming shortened V by 2 bases and J by 5 bases, and 11 bases separated the two germline ends. The CDR3 here is CASSFQGTDNEQFF. In DNA, the CDR3 is TGTGCCAGCAGCTTTCAGGGTACGGACAATGAGCAGTTCTTC.

The CDR3 DNA sequence: TGCAGCGTCGCTCCCGGCAGGGGCTACGAGCAGTACTTC. As protein: CSVAPGRGYEQYF. The chain is built from TRBV29-1 and TRBJ2-7; a weak D match, TRBD1 (6 bases). Trimming stripped 6 bases from V and 3 bases from J, with 15 bases between. This CDR3 has 13 residues. In germline, CDR1 is SQVTM, CDR2 ANQGSEA.

This chain connects TRBV7-3 to TRBJ1-1; maybe TRBD1 (6 bases). This CDR3 comprises 13 residues. The germline V gene encodes CDR1 SGHTA and CDR2 FQGTGA. Trimming removed 5 bases at V and 4 bases at J, with 11 bases between. The CDR3 DNA is TGTGCCAGCAGCACACAGGGACTCACTGAAGCTTTCTTT. It is translated as CASSTQGLTEAFF.

This rearrangement joins TRBV5-1 to TRBJ2-3; D not certain. Germline CDR1 SGHRS, CDR2 YFSETQ. The CDR3 extends over 13 amino acids. Between the trimmed V and J ends, which lost 2 bases and 2 bases, there was a span of 6 bases. The CDR3 sequence is CASSLRNTDTQYF. The CDR3 nucleotides are TGCGCCAGCAGCTTACGAAACACAGATACGCAGTATTTT.

This clone has more than one count but fewer than ten. This chain uses TRBV7-3 with TRBJ2-1; TRBD2 matches 7 bases. With V trimmed by 1 base and J by 2 bases, 5 bases remained unmatched. The CDR3 contains 16 residues. Germline values: CDR1 SGHTA, CDR2 FQGTGA. The CDR3, as DNA: TGTGCCAGCAGCTTAAGTGGGAGCGGGGCCTACAATGAGCAGTTCTTC. This codes for CASSLSGSGAYNEQFF. Combining the CDR3 with reference TRBV7-3 and TRBJ2-1 gives the whole variable domain GAGVSQTPSNKVTEKGKYVELRCDPISGHTALYWYRQSLGQGPEFLIYFQGTGAADDSGLPNDRFFAVRPEGSVSTLKIQRTERGDSAVYLCASSLSGSGAYNEQFFGPGTRLTVL.

CDR3 sequence (DNA): TGTGCCAGTAGTAAAAGTGGCAGGGACATCTTTACGCAGTATTTT. It translates to CASSKSGRDIFTQYF. The genes are TRBV19 and TRBJ2-3; TRBD1 is a possible D gene (6 bases). This CDR3 region has 15 residues. Germline V gene data show CDR1 as LNHDA and CDR2 as SQIVND (reference sequence). V was shortened by 4 bases and J by 8 bases, with 19 bases between the two germline ends.

This chain uses TRBV5-4 with TRBJ2-7, with TRBD2 matching 10 bases. There are 17 residues in the CDR3. The germline V gene encodes CDR1 SGHNT and CDR2 YYREEE (reference sequence). Germline trimming cut 1 base from V and 2 bases from J; bases unmatched to any gene: 9. CDR3 DNA sequence: TGTGCCAGCAGCTTGTCTAGCGGGGGAGGTGTACCCTACGAGCAGTACTTC. Translation: CASSLSSGGGVPYEQYF.

By frequency in the sample, this clone is medium-sized. This chain uses TRBV6-5 with TRBJ1-2, with 8 bases matching TRBD1. From germline, CDR1 is MNHEY and CDR2 SVGAGI. V dropped 6 bases and J dropped 1; count of bases not matched to a gene: 7. The CDR3 is 15 residues long. The CDR3 DNA sequence: TGTGCCAGCAGAACAACAGGGGGGATTAACTATGGCTACACCTTC. This codes for CASRTTGGINYGYTF.

The rearrangement links TRBV28 to TRBJ1-4; 8 nucleotides agree with TRBD1. Germline V gene lookup returns CDR1 MDHEN and CDR2 SYDVKM. The CDR3 loop spans 14 amino acids. V trimming: 1 base; J trimming: 8 bases; junction bases outside the gene matches: 3. The CDR3 here is CASSLSGGVEKLFF. The CDR3 DNA sequence: TGTGCCAGCAGTTTATCAGGGGGCGTAGAAAAACTGTTTTTT.

The chain has TRBV7-9 and TRBJ2-3, with D perhaps TRBD2 (5 bases). Germline-derived CDR1 and CDR2 are SEHNR and FQNEAQ (reference sequence). The length of the CDR3 is 13 residues. Deletions cut 8 bases from V and 2 bases from J, with 11 bases between. The CDR3 DNA sequence: TGTGCCAGCTCGGACTGGATCACAGATACGCAGTATTTT. It translates to CASSDWITDTQYF.

The V gene is TRBV6-5, the J gene TRBJ2-2, with D possibly called TRBD1 or TRBD2 (5 bases each). In germline, CDR1 is MNHEY, CDR2 SVGAGI. This CDR3 is built from 12 residues. Trimming took off 6 bases at V and 6 bases at J, with 8 bases between the two ends. This CDR3 reads CASRGTAGELFF. The CDR3 region has the DNA TGTGCCAGCAGGGGGACGGCCGGGGAGCTGTTTTTT.

The rearrangement links TRBV6-1 to TRBJ2-3; TRBD2 agrees at 8 bases. Trimming took 2 bases from V and 1 from J; bases not matched to a gene: 5. The CDR3 spans 16 residues. The germline V gene has CDR1 MNHNS and CDR2 SASEGT. CDR3 protein: CASSERAGGRTDTQYF. The CDR3 DNA sequence: TGTGCCAGCAGTGAAAGGGCGGGGGGCCGCACAGATACGCAGTATTTT.

This chain links TRBV7-8 with TRBJ1-3; D is unclear. The CDR3 is made up of 14 amino acids. The V gene lost 4 bases and the J gene lost 2 bases, with 9 bases spanning the gap. CDR1 SGHVS and CDR2 FQNEAQ come from the germline V gene. DNA of the CDR3: TGTGCCAGCAGCTCTGGGATTACTGGAAACACCATATATTTT. Its protein product is CASSSGITGNTIYF.

The chain carries TRBV11-3 and TRBJ2-3; 9 nucleotides agree with TRBD1. Germline V CDR1 and CDR2: SGHNT, YENEEA. Unmatched junction bases numbered 2, after V lost 2 bases and J lost 8 bases. This CDR3 is built from 13 residues. The CDR3 sequence is CASSLRGQGTQYF. The CDR3 DNA is TGTGCCAGCAGCTTAAGGGGACAGGGTACGCAGTATTTT.

The chain joins TRBV7-2 to TRBJ1-5; D ambiguous. CDR3 size: 15 residues. Germline CDR1 and CDR2: SGHTA and FQGNSA. Deletions cut 1 base from V and 2 bases from J, with 9 bases between. CDR3 nucleotide sequence: TGTGCCAGCAGCTTAGAAATGCAGGGCAATCAGCCCCAGCATTTT. It codes for CASSLEMQGNQPQHF.

J is TRBJ1-4 and V is TRBV9; TRBD1 aligns across 8 bases. Germline CDR1 SGDLS, CDR2 YYNGEE. The ends lost 4 bases at V and 5 bases at J; junction bases unmatched: 7. The CDR3 totals 15 residues. CDR3 sequence reads: CASSRGQGQNEKLFF. CDR3 nucleotide sequence: TGTGCCAGCAGCCGCGGACAGGGACAGAATGAAAAACTGTTTTTT. The full variable domain, in which reference TRBV9 and TRBJ1-4 provide the parts outside the CDR3, is DSGVTQTPKHLITATGQRVTLRCSPRSGDLSVYWYQQSLDQGLQFLIQYYNGEERAKGNILERFSAQQFPDLHSELNLSSLELGDSALYFCASSRGQGQNEKLFFGSGTQLSVL.

The gene calls are TRBV14 and TRBJ2-3; 9 bases fit TRBD1. With 5 bases clipped from V and 11 bases from J, the junction kept 8 bases outside the gene matches. Germline CDR1 SGHDN, CDR2 FVKESK. The CDR3 is 13 residues long. The CDR3 bases are TGTGCCAGCAGCAAGATATTGGACAGGGGGCAGTATTTT. Protein sequence: CASSKILDRGQYF.

The chain uses TRBV12-5 and TRBJ1-5; D is ambiguous. CDR1 is LGHNT, CDR2 FRNRAP, per germline. CDR3 length equals 13 residues. Trimming stripped 5 bases from V and 7 bases from J, with 12 bases between. CDR3 sequence reads: CASGPQSGQPQHF. The CDR3 DNA reads TGTGCTAGTGGTCCCCAATCGGGGCAGCCCCAGCATTTT. The entire variable domain, with the rest obtained from reference TRBV12-5 and TRBJ1-5, is as follows: DARVTQTPRHKVTEMGQEVTMRCQPILGHNTVFWYRQTMMQGLELLAYFRNRAPLDDSGMPKDRFSAEMPDATLATLKIQPSEPRDSAVYFCASGPQSGQPQHFGDGTRLSIL.

This chain uses TRBV6-5 with TRBJ1-2; 9 bases map to TRBD1. CDR3 size: 15 residues. V was clipped by 6 bases and J by 8 bases; unmatched bases: 13. Germline values: CDR1 MNHEY, CDR2 SVGAGI. This CDR3 is CASRRTGDLREGYTF. CDR3 DNA: TGTGCCAGCAGACGGACAGGGGATCTCAGGGAGGGCTACACCTTC.

The rearrangement links TRBV5-1 to TRBJ1-1; possible D gene TRBD1, 6 bases. The CDR3 length is 14 residues. V lost 4 bases and J 5 bases, leaving 15 bases between the germline ends. Germline values: CDR1 SGHRS, CDR2 YFSETQ. CDR3 sequence: CASSQQGLGTEAFF. The CDR3 DNA reads as TGCGCCAGCAGCCAACAGGGTTTAGGGACTGAAGCTTTCTTT.

V gene TRBV10-3 combines with J gene TRBJ1-2, with 8 bases fitting TRBD1. This CDR3 comprises 14 residues. Trimming removed 0 bases from V and 6 bases from J; junction bases left unmatched: 3. Germline CDR1 reads ENHRY; CDR2 reads SYGVKD. The CDR3 DNA sequence: TGTGCCATCAGTGAGTCGCAGGGGGCAGATGGCTACACCTTC. Its protein product is CAISESQGADGYTF.

The chain uses TRBV7-2 and TRBJ1-2; D is perhaps TRBD1 (6 bases). Per the germline V gene, CDR1 is SGHTA and CDR2 is FQGNSA. The CDR3 is 12 residues long. The V end was cut by 4 bases, the J end by 8 bases, with 11 bases between. CDR3 sequence reads: CASSSQGYGYTF. DNA of the CDR3: TGTGCCAGCAGCTCACAGGGCTACGGCTACACCTTC.

The chain recombines TRBV7-3 with TRBJ2-3; D perhaps matches TRBD1 (5 bases). V was clipped by 5 bases and J by 6 bases, with 9 bases between them. Germline CDR1 reads SGHTA; CDR2 reads FQGTGA. CDR3 length: 12 residues. The chain's CDR3 is CASSGPGDTQYF. CDR3 DNA sequence: TGTGCCAGCAGCGGCCCAGGGGATACGCAGTATTTT.

This chain uses TRBV7-7 with TRBJ2-1; D uncertain. Germline values: CDR1 SSHAT, CDR2 FNYEAQ (reference sequence). The V gene lost 4 bases and the J gene lost 7 bases, with 11 bases spanning the gap. This CDR3 comprises 13 residues. The chain's CDR3 is CASSSTRTNEQFF. Here the CDR3 DNA reads TGTGCCAGCAGCTCTACCCGGACGAATGAGCAGTTCTTC. Variable domain in full (rest from reference TRBV7-7 and TRBJ2-1): GAGVSQSPRYKVTKRGQDVTLRCDPISSHATLYWYQQALGQGPEFLTYFNYEAQPDKSGLPSDRFSAERPEGSISTLTIQRTEQRDSAMYRCASSSTRTNEQFFGPGTRLTVL.